This TCR beta chain was captured by sequencing in a study of blood T cell repertoires in COVID-19 (dated by TCRdb to 2018 to 2020). Broadly, across the study: The collaborator samples originated in the United States, Italy and Spain and spanned the acute and convalescent phases of COVID-19. The samples were drawn from two sources: the first 160 participants of the ongoing ImmuneRACE study, and fewer than 1,500 subjects contributed by 6 global collaborators. The material from the prospective study consisted of cDNA or gDNA derived from T cells, B-cell-depleted T cells, or PBMCs. The repertoires were released in a freely available public database intended as a resource for research on the immune response to SARS-CoV-2. The dataset comprised deeply sampled blood TCRbeta repertoires from subjects exposed to, actively infected with, or recovered from COVID-19. The sample metadata nearly always contained a de-identified subject ID, COVID-19 status, age in years and sex. Where HLA class I and class II types were available, the types were taken from metadata supplied by the sample provider, not from assay-based typing. The paper as a whole reports these results and caveats: How much clinical and demographic metadata was included differed by source and by participant, and the metadata was provided uncurated.

Whole blood was collected in K2EDTA tubes by collaborating institutions according to the institutions' own protocols. For TCRbeta analysis, collaborators shipped samples as frozen whole blood, isolated PBMCs, or DNA extracted from either of those sample types. Of note for this clone: There is no known antigen for this receptor. Base qualities are not provided; no much larger clone lies one nucleotide away.

Taken from the germline V gene (reference sequence), the CDR1 and CDR2 loops are LNHDA and SQIVND. The CDR3 covers 19 residues, taking in both the cysteine and the phenylalanine. Only the CDR3 portion is preserved as DNA: 57 bases, with reading frame beginning at the first base. The junction shows trimming of 6 bases on V and 1 base on J, and the gene matches do not reach 20 bases of it. The immunoSEQ Assay, a bias-controlled multiplex PCR, was used to amplify TCRbeta CDR3 regions from genomic DNA. Per the source publication's procedure: The number of nucleated cells in each sample was estimated from the amplification of reference gene primers within the assay. Sequence reads were collapsed and filtered to measure the absolute abundance of every unique TCRbeta CDR3 rearrangement. For each sample, productive Simpson clonality was calculated as the square root of Simpson's diversity index over productive rearrangements. TCRdb provides this immuneACCESS table in a form limited to in-frame rearrangements. Some clones are lacking; in checked studies, under half of them reflect an unresolved V gene, and why the rest are absent is not known. D and trimming come from the DNA, and the V and J calls and clone size come from that table. The table for this sample lists about 140,000 clones; more than 80% of them were counted only once. The ten largest clones represent over 7.5% of the sample.

This sequence originates from a woman of 80 years or more in a cohort sampled during active or convalescent COVID-19. The sequencing sample was made of peripheral blood. This chain is built from TRBV19 and TRBJ1-1, with 7 bases in between that match TRBD1. The encoded CDR3 is CASSSYLAGQTIRNTEAFF. DNA sequence: TGTGCCAGTAGCTCTTACCTAGCGGGACAGACAATCAGGAACACTGAAGCTTTCTTT. The entire variable domain, with the stretches around the CDR3 drawn from the reference TRBV19 and TRBJ1-1 proteins, is DGGITQSPKYLFRKEGQNVTLSCEQNLNHDAMYWYRQDPGQGLRLIYYSQIVNDFQKGDIAEGYSVSREKKESFPLTVTSAQKNPTAFYLCASSSYLAGQTIRNTEAFFGQGTRLTVV.